The clone carrying this TCR beta chain was detected only once. The CDR3 contains 16 residues. Trimming removed 6 bases from V and 2 bases from J; junction bases left unmatched: 10. Germline CDR1 reads SEHNR; CDR2 reads FQNEAQ (reference sequence). Sample-barcoded 5' priming and a J-beta primer mix drove a second PCR of 7 to 11 cycles. TCRdb analysed the 5' RACE reads with MiXCR anew, one entry per CDR3 protein. The top ten hold around 4% of the sample, which has 1.5 million to 1.8 million distinct CDR3 sequences, 35% to 45% seen once. The sample comes from a study of blood T cells in healthy people across ages.

The sequenced sample was blood. This receptor was identified in a woman aged 18-29 years in good health. The chain employs TRBV7-9 and TRBJ2-3; 8 bases are a match to TRBD2. The CDR3 here is CASRAPGLDSTDTQYF. DNA of the CDR3: TGTGCCAGCAGGGCCCCGGGACTAGACTCCACAGATACGCAGTATTTT.